Detailed here is one T cell receptor (beta chain). DNA at 150 to 250 ng, about 30,000 T cell genomes, went into sorted-subset replicate PCRs. The repertoire was sequenced with immunoSEQ multiplex PCR; TCRdb's copy has only in-frame clones and lacks some. The sample yields about 2.3 million clones, 85% to 95% seen once. This entry belongs to a study of shared clonotypes between healthy human individuals. Germline-derived CDR1 and CDR2 are SGHTA and FQGTGA. Trimming took 0 bases from V and 4 from J; bases not matched to a gene: 1. This CDR3 spans 15 amino acids. The TCR originated in a man younger than 30 in good health. Some clones in this sample may be carry-over from other donors' samples. This chain connects TRBV7-3 to TRBJ2-5; TRBD2 agrees at 11 bases. Sequencing used naive CD4+ T cells from PBMCs. The sample's subset: CD45RA+ positively selected. The CDR3 reads CASSLTGLAVETQYF. The CDR3 DNA reads as TGTGCCAGCAGCTTAACGGGACTAGCGGTAGAGACCCAGTACTTC.